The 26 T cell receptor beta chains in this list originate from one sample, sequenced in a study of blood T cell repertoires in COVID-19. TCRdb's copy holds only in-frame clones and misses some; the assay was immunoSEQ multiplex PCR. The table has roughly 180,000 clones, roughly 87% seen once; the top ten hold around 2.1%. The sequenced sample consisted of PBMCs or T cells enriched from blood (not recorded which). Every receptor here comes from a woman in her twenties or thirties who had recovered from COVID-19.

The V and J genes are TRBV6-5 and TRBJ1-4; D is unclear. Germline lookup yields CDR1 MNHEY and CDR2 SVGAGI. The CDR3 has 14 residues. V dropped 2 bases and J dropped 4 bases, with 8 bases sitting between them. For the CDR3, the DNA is TGTGCCAGCAGTTACAGCTTATTTAATGAAAAACTGTTTTTT. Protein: CASSYSLFNEKLFF.

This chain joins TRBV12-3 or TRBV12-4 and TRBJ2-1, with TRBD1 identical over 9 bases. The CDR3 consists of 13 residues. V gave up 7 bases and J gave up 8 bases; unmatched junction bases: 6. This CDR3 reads CASTLRDRDEQFF. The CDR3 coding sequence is TGTGCCAGCACCCTTAGGGACAGGGATGAGCAGTTCTTC.

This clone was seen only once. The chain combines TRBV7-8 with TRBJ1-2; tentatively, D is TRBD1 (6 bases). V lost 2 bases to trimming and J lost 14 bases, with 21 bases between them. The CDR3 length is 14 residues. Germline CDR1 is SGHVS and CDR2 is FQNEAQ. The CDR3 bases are TGTGCCAGCAGCTTAAATGAACAGGGCCGGCTAGGGACCTTC. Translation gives CASSLNEQGRLGTF.

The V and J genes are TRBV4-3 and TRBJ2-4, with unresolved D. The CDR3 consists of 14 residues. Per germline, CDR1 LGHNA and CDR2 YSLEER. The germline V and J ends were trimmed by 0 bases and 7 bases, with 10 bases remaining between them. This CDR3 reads CASSQDSQKNIQYF. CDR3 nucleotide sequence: TGCGCCAGCAGCCAAGATTCACAGAAGAACATTCAGTACTTC.

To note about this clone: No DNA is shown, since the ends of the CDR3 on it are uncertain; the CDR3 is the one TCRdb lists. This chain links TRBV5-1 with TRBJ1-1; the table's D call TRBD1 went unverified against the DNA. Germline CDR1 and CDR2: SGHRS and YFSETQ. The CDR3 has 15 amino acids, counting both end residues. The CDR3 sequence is CASSLPQFGPGEAFF.

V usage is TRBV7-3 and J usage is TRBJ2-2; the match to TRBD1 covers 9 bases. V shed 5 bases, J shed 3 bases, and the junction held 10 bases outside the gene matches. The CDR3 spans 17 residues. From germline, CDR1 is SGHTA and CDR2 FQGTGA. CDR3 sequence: CASSPRTGVGDTGELFF. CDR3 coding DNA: TGTGCCAGCAGCCCCCGGACAGGGGTAGGGGACACCGGGGAGCTGTTTTTT.

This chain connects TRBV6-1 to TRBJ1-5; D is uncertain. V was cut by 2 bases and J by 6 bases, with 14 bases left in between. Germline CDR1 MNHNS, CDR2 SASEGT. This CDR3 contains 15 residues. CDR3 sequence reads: CASSETAVWIQPQHF. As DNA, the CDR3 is TGTGCCAGCAGTGAAACTGCGGTTTGGATTCAGCCCCAGCATTTT.

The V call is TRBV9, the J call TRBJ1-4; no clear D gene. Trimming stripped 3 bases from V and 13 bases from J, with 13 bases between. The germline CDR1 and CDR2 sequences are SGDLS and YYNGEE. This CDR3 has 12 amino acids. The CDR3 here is CASSAGTGRLFF. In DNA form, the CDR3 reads TGTGCCAGCAGCGCGGGAACGGGGAGACTGTTTTTT.

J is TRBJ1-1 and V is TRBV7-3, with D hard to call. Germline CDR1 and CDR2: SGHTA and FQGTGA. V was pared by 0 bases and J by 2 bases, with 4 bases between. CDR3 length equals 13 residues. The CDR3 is CASSLTPNTEAFF. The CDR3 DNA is TGTGCCAGCAGCTTAACCCCTAACACTGAAGCTTTCTTT.

CDR3 DNA: TGCGCCAGCAGCCCCGAACAGGGGGAAGCTTTCTTT. Its protein is CASSPEQGEAFF. The V gene is TRBV5-1, the J gene TRBJ1-1, with 7 bases matching TRBD1. Per germline, CDR1 SGHRS and CDR2 YFSETQ. V shed 4 bases and J 8 bases; nucleotides not matched to a gene: 5. The CDR3 runs 12 residues.

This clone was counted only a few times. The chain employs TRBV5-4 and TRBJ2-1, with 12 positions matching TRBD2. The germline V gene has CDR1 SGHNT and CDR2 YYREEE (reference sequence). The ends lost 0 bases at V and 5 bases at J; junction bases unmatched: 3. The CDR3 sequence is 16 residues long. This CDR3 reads CASSLGLAGAHNEQFF. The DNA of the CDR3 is TGTGCCAGCAGCTTGGGACTAGCGGGGGCACACAATGAGCAGTTCTTC.

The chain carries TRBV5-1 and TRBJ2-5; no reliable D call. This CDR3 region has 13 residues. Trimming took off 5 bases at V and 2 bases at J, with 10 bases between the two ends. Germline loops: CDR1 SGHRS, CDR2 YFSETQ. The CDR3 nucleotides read TGCGCCAGCAGTCGCGAGGATCAAGAGACCCAGTACTTC. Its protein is CASSREDQETQYF.

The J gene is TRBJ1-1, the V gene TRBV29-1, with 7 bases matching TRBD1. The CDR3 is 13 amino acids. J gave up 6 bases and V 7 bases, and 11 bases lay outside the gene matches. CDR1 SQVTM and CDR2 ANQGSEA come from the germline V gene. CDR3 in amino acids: CSATRTGRAEAFF. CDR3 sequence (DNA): TGCAGCGCTACTAGGACAGGACGGGCTGAAGCTTTCTTT.

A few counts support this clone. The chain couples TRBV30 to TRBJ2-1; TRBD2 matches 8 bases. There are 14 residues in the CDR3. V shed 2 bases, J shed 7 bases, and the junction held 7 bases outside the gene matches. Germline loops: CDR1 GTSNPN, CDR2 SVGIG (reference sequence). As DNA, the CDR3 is TGTGCCTGGAGTCCAGGACTAGCCACAAATGAGCAGTTCTTC. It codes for CAWSPGLATNEQFF.

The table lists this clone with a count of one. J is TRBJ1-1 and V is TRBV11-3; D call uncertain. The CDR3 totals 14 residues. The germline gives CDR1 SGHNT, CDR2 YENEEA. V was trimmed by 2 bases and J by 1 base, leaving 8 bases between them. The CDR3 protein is CASSLSGRNTEAFF. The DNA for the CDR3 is TGTGCCAGCAGCTTAAGTGGCAGGAACACTGAAGCTTTCTTT.

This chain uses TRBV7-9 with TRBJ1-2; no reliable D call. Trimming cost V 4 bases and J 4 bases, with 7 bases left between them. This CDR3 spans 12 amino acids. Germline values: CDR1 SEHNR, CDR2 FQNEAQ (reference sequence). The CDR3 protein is CASSSRIYGYTF. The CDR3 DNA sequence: TGTGCCAGCAGCTCTAGAATCTATGGCTACACCTTC.

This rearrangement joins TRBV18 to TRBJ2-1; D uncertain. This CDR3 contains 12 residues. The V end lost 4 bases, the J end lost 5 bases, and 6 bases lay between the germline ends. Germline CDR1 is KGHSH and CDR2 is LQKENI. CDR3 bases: TGTGCCAGCTCACGCGGAGACAATGAGCAGTTCTTC. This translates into CASSRGDNEQFF. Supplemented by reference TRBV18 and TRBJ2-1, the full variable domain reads NAGVMQNPRHLVRRRGQEARLRCSPMKGHSHVYWYRQLPEEGLKFMVYLQKENIIDESGMPKERFSAEFPKEGPSILRIQQVVRGDSAAYFCASSRGDNEQFFGPGTRLTVL.

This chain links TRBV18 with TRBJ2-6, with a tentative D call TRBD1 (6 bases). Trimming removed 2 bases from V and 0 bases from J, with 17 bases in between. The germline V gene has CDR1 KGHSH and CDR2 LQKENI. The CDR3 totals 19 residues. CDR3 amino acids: CASSPLLTGGLSGANVLTF. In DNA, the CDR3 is TGTGCCAGCTCACCATTATTGACAGGAGGACTCTCTGGGGCCAACGTCCTGACTTTC.

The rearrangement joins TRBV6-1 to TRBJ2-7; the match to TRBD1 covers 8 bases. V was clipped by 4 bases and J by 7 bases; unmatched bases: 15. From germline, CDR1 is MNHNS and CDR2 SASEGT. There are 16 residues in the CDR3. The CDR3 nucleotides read TGTGCCAGCAGTGGAGACAGGGGACTCGCCGCCAAGGAGCAGTACTTC. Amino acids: CASSGDRGLAAKEQYF.

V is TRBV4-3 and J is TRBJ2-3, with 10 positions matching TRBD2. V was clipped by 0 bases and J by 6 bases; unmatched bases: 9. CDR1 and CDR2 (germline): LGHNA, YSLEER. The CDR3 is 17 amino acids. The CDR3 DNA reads TGCGCCAGCAGCCAAGAGGCCAGCGGGGGGGCAGCGGATACGCAGTATTTT. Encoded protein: CASSQEASGGAADTQYF.

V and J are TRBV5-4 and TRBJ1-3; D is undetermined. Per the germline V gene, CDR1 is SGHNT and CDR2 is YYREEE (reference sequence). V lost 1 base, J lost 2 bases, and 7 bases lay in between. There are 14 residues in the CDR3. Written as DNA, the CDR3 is TGTGCCAGCAGCTTGAGAGGGACTGGAAACACCATATATTTT. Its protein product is CASSLRGTGNTIYF. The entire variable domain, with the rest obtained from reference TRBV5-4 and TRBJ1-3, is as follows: ETGVTQSPTHLIKTRGQQVTLRCSSQSGHNTVSWYQQALGQGPQFIFQYYREEENGRGNFPPRFSGLQFPNYSSELNVNALELDDSALYLCASSLRGTGNTIYFGEGSWLTVV.

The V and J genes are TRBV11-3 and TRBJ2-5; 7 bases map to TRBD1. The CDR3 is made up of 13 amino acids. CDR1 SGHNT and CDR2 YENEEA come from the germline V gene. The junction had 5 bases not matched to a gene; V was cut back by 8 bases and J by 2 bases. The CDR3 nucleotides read TGTGCCAGCTCGACAGGGCTACAAGAGACCCAGTACTTC. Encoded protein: CASSTGLQETQYF.

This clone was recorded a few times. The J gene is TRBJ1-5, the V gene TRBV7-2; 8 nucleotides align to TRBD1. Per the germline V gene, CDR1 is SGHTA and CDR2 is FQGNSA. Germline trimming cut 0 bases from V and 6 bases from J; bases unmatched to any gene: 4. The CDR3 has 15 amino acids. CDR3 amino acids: CASSLAGQESQPQHF. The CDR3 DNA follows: TGTGCCAGCAGCTTAGCGGGACAGGAGAGTCAGCCCCAGCATTTT.

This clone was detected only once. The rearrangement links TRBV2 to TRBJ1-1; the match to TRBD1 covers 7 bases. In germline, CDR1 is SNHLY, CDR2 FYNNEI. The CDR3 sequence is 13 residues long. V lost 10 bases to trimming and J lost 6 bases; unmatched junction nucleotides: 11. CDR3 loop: CAIRTGGGAEAFF. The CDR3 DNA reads TGTGCCATAAGGACAGGCGGAGGGGCTGAAGCTTTCTTT.

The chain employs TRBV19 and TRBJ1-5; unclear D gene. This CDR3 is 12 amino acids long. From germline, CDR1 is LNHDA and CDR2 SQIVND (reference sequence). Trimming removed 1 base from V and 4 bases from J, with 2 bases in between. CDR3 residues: CASSIANQPQHF. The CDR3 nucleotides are TGTGCCAGTAGTATAGCGAATCAGCCCCAGCATTTT.

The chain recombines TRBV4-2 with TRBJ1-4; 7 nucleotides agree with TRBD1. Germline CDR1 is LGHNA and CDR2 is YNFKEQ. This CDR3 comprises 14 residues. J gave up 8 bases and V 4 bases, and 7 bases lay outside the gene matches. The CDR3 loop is CASSPDRVGEKLFF. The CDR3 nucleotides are TGTGCCAGCAGCCCTGACAGGGTTGGGGAAAAACTGTTTTTT.